These 23 T cell receptor beta chains were all obtained from the same sample, sequenced in a study of blood T cell repertoires in COVID-19. Profiling relied on immunoSEQ multiplex PCR, and the TCRdb table lists in-frame clones only, not all of them. The sample contains approximately 10,000 clones, roughly four fifths of which appear only once. Sequenced input: peripheral blood. These receptors came from a man aged 50-59 years with active COVID-19.

This chain uses TRBV19 with TRBJ2-7; the D gene is possibly TRBD1 (6 bases). Trimming pared 4 bases from V and 1 base from J, leaving 23 bases between. The germline V gene has CDR1 LNHDA and CDR2 SQIVND (reference sequence). The CDR3 is 18 amino acids. In DNA, the CDR3 is TGTGCCAGTAGTACAGGCCGGCTCGACAGGCAGAAATCCTACGAGCAGTACTTC. Its protein product is CASSTGRLDRQKSYEQYF. The variable domain in full, completed from reference TRBV19 and TRBJ2-7, reads DGGITQSPKYLFRKEGQNVTLSCEQNLNHDAMYWYRQDPGQGLRLIYYSQIVNDFQKGDIAEGYSVSREKKESFPLTVTSAQKNPTAFYLCASSTGRLDRQKSYEQYFGPGTRLTVT.

The rearrangement links TRBV4-1 to TRBJ2-3; no clear D gene. CDR3 length: 13 residues. Germline loops: CDR1 MGHRA, CDR2 YSYEKL. The V gene lost 0 bases and the J gene lost 2 bases, with 3 bases spanning the gap. The CDR3 coding sequence is TGCGCCAGCAGCCAAGAATACACAGATACGCAGTATTTT. As protein: CASSQEYTDTQYF.

V is TRBV21-1 and J is TRBJ2-1; TRBD2 reflects the table's D call only, with no check against the DNA. TRBV21-1 corresponds to a pseudogene. This CDR3 is built from 16 residues. CDR3 protein: CASSKNSPRGYSEQFF. CDR3 nucleotides: TGTGCCAGCAGCAAAAACTCCCCCCGGGGTTACAGTGAGCAGTTCTTC.

The chain uses TRBV12-3 or TRBV12-4 and TRBJ2-1, with a weak D call TRBD2 (5 bases). The CDR3 is made up of 13 amino acids. Between the trimmed V and J ends, which lost 5 bases and 5 bases, there was a span of 10 bases. The CDR3 DNA follows: TGTGCCAGCAGTGTCTCCGGGAACAATGAGCAGTTCTTC. Residues: CASSVSGNNEQFF.

The chain carries TRBV5-6 and TRBJ2-1, with D perhaps matching TRBD2 (6 bases). Germline CDR1 SGHDT, CDR2 YYEEEE. V shed 1 base and J shed 0 bases, with 11 bases lying between them. There are 16 residues in the CDR3. The CDR3: CASSLNFGSSYNEQFF. In DNA form, the CDR3 reads TGTGCCAGCAGCTTGAACTTCGGGAGCTCCTACAATGAGCAGTTCTTC.

The chain recombines TRBV6-5 with TRBJ2-7; 8 bases line up with TRBD2. Germline CDR1 is MNHEY and CDR2 is SVGAGI. The CDR3 length is 14 residues. With V trimmed by 2 bases and J by 5 bases, 5 bases remained unmatched. The DNA of the CDR3 is TGTGCCAGCAGTTACCGGGCGGGAGGCGACGAGCAGTACTTC. Its protein product is CASSYRAGGDEQYF.

J is TRBJ2-7 and V is TRBV6-2 or TRBV6-3, with 7 bases that match TRBD2. The CDR3 has 16 amino acids. V dropped 2 bases and J dropped 2; count of bases not matched to a gene: 9. The germline V gene has CDR1 MNHEY and CDR2 SVGEGT. The CDR3 loop reads CASSYVEAGAAYEQYF. In nucleotides, the CDR3 is TGTGCCAGCAGTTACGTTGAGGCGGGAGCCGCCTACGAGCAGTACTTC.

V usage is TRBV7-7 and J usage is TRBJ2-2; 10 bases are a match to TRBD2. Germline trimming cut 5 bases from V and 3 bases from J; bases unmatched to any gene: 12. The CDR3 loop spans 18 amino acids. From germline, CDR1 is SSHAT and CDR2 FNYEAQ (reference sequence). The CDR3 region has the DNA TGTGCCAGCAGCCCGGGACTAGCGAGAGGGCCCGACACCGGGGAGCTGTTTTTT. Residues: CASSPGLARGPDTGELFF.

This chain joins TRBV5-6 and TRBJ2-7; 14 bases fit TRBD2. The germline V gene has CDR1 SGHDT and CDR2 YYEEEE. The CDR3 is 16 amino acids. V shed 4 bases and J 7 bases; nucleotides not matched to a gene: 10. CDR3 DNA: TGTGCCAGCAGCCCGAGACTAGCGGGAGGGCCGCGGGAGCAGTACTTC. The encoded protein is CASSPRLAGGPREQYF.

This chain connects TRBV25-1 to TRBJ2-7, with 7 nucleotides matching TRBD1. Germline V gives CDR1 MGHDK, CDR2 SYGVNS. Germline trimming cut 1 base from V and 5 bases from J; bases unmatched to any gene: 5. The CDR3 is 14 residues long. This CDR3 is CASSEWGTVDEQYF. The CDR3 bases are TGTGCCAGCAGTGAATGGGGGACAGTAGACGAGCAGTACTTC.

The chain carries TRBV6-6 and TRBJ2-1, with 9 bases matching TRBD2. The germline gives CDR1 MNHNY, CDR2 SVGAGI (reference sequence). V trimming: 2 bases; J trimming: 3 bases; junction bases outside the gene matches: 2. This CDR3 region has 15 residues. This CDR3 reads CASSYAREGYNEQFF. The CDR3 region has the DNA TGTGCCAGCAGTTACGCGCGGGAGGGCTACAATGAGCAGTTCTTC.

This chain joins TRBV5-1 and TRBJ1-2; 7 nucleotides match TRBD1. CDR1 is SGHRS and CDR2 is YFSETQ in the germline V gene. The CDR3 is 14 residues long. With 4 bases clipped from V and 6 bases from J, the junction kept 9 bases outside the gene matches. The CDR3, as DNA: TGCGCCAGCAGCCCACTCCGGGACAGAAATGGCTACACCTTC. This codes for CASSPLRDRNGYTF. Drawing the rest from reference TRBV5-1 and TRBJ1-2, the complete variable domain is KAGVTQTPRYLIKTRGQQVTLSCSPISGHRSVSWYQQTPGQGLQFLFEYFSETQRNKGNFPGRFSGRQFSNSRSEMNVSTLELGDSALYLCASSPLRDRNGYTFGSGTRLTVV.

CDR3 DNA: TGTGCCAGCGGGACAGGGAAGTCCTACGAGCAGTACTTC. Residues: CASGTGKSYEQYF. This sequence joins TRBV6-5 and TRBJ2-7, with 9 bases lining up with TRBD1. The germline CDR1 and CDR2 sequences are MNHEY and SVGAGI. The length of the CDR3 is 13 residues. The trim removed 8 bases at V and 1 base at J, leaving 3 bases unmatched.

The chain links TRBV27 to TRBJ1-4; D might be TRBD1 (5 bases). V gave up 3 bases and J gave up 6 bases, with 14 bases separating them. This CDR3 has 15 residues. CDR1 is MNHEY, CDR2 SMNVEV, per germline (reference sequence). CDR3 sequence reads: CASSFSGGRDEKLFF. CDR3 DNA sequence: TGTGCCAGCAGTTTCTCCGGGGGAAGAGATGAAAAACTGTTTTTT.

This clone is medium-sized. The V call is TRBV9, the J call TRBJ2-1; TRBD2 agrees at 14 bases. V lost 4 bases to trimming and J lost 6 bases; unmatched junction nucleotides: 3. The CDR3 spans 15 residues. Germline V CDR1 and CDR2: SGDLS, YYNGEE. The CDR3 protein is CASSQTSGRGNEQFF. CDR3 bases: TGTGCCAGCAGCCAGACTAGCGGGAGGGGCAATGAGCAGTTCTTC.

This chain uses TRBV7-9 with TRBJ2-7; D call uncertain. V gave up 3 bases and J gave up 4 bases, with 13 bases separating them. This CDR3 region has 14 residues. Germline V gene lookup returns CDR1 SEHNR and CDR2 FQNEAQ (reference sequence). The CDR3 loop is CASSLKTPPYEQYF. DNA of the CDR3: TGTGCCAGCAGCTTGAAGACACCACCATACGAGCAGTACTTC.

This chain links TRBV28 with TRBJ2-1; no clear D gene. The V gene's germline CDR1 is MDHEN and CDR2 SYDVKM. The length of the CDR3 is 11 residues. Trimming cost V 2 bases and J 6 bases, with 2 bases left between them. For the CDR3, the DNA is TGTGCCAGCAGTTTACTCAATGAGCAGTTCTTC. This encodes CASSLLNEQFF.

The rearrangement uses TRBV7-9 and TRBJ2-1, with D perhaps TRBD1 (5 bases). V was pared by 6 bases and J by 0 bases, with 15 bases between. Looked up from germline, CDR1 is SEHNR and CDR2 is FQNEAQ (reference sequence). CDR3 size: 16 residues. CDR3: CASRNPRASSYNEQFF. The CDR3 DNA sequence: TGTGCCAGCAGGAACCCCAGGGCCAGCTCCTACAATGAGCAGTTCTTC.

This chain links TRBV28 with TRBJ2-1; 7 positions match TRBD1. The junction had 11 bases not matched to a gene; V was cut back by 8 bases and J by 4 bases. The germline gives CDR1 MDHEN, CDR2 SYDVKM. CDR3 length: 15 amino acids. Written as DNA, the CDR3 is TGTGCCAGCTGGAGTTGGGACAGAAGTTACAATGAGCAGTTCTTC. Translated, it gives CASWSWDRSYNEQFF.

The chain couples TRBV2 to TRBJ2-2; possible D gene TRBD1, 6 bases. The length of the CDR3 is 15 residues. The germline CDR1 and CDR2 sequences are SNHLY and FYNNEI. Trimming took 11 bases from V and 7 from J, leaving 23 bases between them. The CDR3 reads CASGFWDTEGGELFF. The CDR3, as DNA: TGTGCCTCAGGGTTCTGGGACACTGAGGGCGGGGAGCTGTTTTTT.

The chain links TRBV3-1 (or the pseudogene TRBV3-2) to TRBJ2-7; no clear D gene. The ends were cut back, 1 base at V and 7 bases at J, with 5 bases in the middle. Germline CDR1 and CDR2: LGHDT and YNNKEL (reference sequence). The CDR3 covers 11 residues. This chain's CDR3 is CASSQGAEQYF. The CDR3 DNA reads TGTGCCAGCAGCCAAGGGGCTGAGCAGTACTTC.

The chain has TRBV2 and TRBJ2-1, with 8 bases lining up with TRBD1. V shed 3 bases and J 12 bases; nucleotides not matched to a gene: 13. The germline V gene encodes CDR1 SNHLY and CDR2 FYNNEI. This CDR3 has 15 residues. CDR3 in amino acids: CASSDPGQEYSGQFF. CDR3 bases: TGTGCCAGCAGTGACCCGGGACAGGAATACTCGGGGCAGTTCTTC.

The genes are TRBV15 and TRBJ1-2; 9 bases agree with TRBD1. The CDR3 consists of 16 residues. The J segment lost 0 bases and the V segment lost 5 bases, leaving 7 bases of the junction unmatched. Per the germline V gene, CDR1 is LNHNV and CDR2 is YYDKDF (reference sequence). The CDR3 sequence: CATSDAGDRANYGYTF. In DNA form, the CDR3 reads TGTGCCACCAGCGATGCCGGGGACAGGGCTAACTATGGCTACACCTTC.